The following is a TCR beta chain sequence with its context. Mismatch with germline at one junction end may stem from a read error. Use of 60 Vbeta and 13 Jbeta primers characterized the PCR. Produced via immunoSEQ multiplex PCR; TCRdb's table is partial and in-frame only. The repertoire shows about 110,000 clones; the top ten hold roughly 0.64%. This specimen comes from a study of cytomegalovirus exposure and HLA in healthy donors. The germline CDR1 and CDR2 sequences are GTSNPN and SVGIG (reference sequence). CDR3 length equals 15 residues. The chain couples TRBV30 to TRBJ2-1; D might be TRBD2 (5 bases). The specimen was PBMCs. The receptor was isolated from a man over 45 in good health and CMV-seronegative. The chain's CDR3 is CAGSWSGSSYNEQFF. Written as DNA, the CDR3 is TGTGCCGGGAGTTGGAGTGGGAGCTCCTACAATGAGCAGTTCTTC.